The 30 T cell receptor beta chains in this list originate from one sample, sequenced in a study of PD-L1 blockade in urothelial cancer. Clones were sequenced by immunoSEQ multiplex PCR, and TCRdb holds only the in-frame ones, with some missing. The profile shows some 20,000 clones, almost 90% of them singletons. Source: PBMCs, taken around atezolizumab (anti-PD-L1) treatment. The origin of the receptors is a man aged 45 to 65 with urothelial cancer.

The J gene is TRBJ1-2, the V gene TRBV19, with TRBD1 matching over 7 bases. V gave up 5 bases and J gave up 7 bases; unmatched junction bases: 7. CDR3 length: 13 residues. Per germline, CDR1 LNHDA and CDR2 SQIVND (reference sequence). DNA for the CDR3: TGTGCCAGTAGTCACACAGGGGACGCTGGCTACACCTTC. Translated: CASSHTGDAGYTF.

The chain uses TRBV6-5 and TRBJ1-1; D is perhaps TRBD1 (5 bases). CDR1 MNHEY and CDR2 SVGAGI come from the germline V gene. This CDR3 comprises 16 residues. The V end was cut by 2 bases, the J end by 4 bases, with 17 bases between. The CDR3 DNA is TGTGCCAGCAGTTACGCTTTTCGGCAGGGAGGCACTGAAGCTTTCTTT. Protein sequence: CASSYAFRQGGTEAFF.

V is TRBV19 and J is TRBJ1-1; 8 positions agree with TRBD1. CDR1 is LNHDA and CDR2 is SQIVND in the germline V gene (reference sequence). Trimming cost V 2 bases and J 8 bases; bases outside gene matches: 7. CDR3 length: 14 amino acids. CDR3 region: CASSIQLGQGEAFF. In nucleotides, the CDR3 is TGTGCCAGTAGTATACAACTTGGACAGGGAGAAGCTTTCTTT.

This chain uses TRBV18 with TRBJ2-1; D may be TRBD1 (6 bases). Germline assignment: CDR1 KGHSH and CDR2 LQKENI. This CDR3 has 15 amino acids. V gave up 6 bases and J gave up 9 bases, with 21 bases separating them. CDR3 loop: CASSPGASPISEQFF. In nucleotides, the CDR3 is TGTGCCAGCTCCCCAGGGGCATCGCCTATTAGTGAGCAGTTCTTC.

The CDR3 bases are TGTGCCAGCAGGACCCACAACAGGGGGCGCTTTCCCGCCCTAGCCAAAAACATTCAGTACTTC. Translation gives CASRTHNRGRFPALAKNIQYF. V gene TRBV21-1 combines with J gene TRBJ2-4; the table's D call of TRBD1 was not tested on the DNA. TRBV21-1 is listed as a pseudogene. CDR3 size: 21 residues.

The V gene is TRBV5-4, the J gene TRBJ2-5; D perhaps matches TRBD2 (7 bases). V was cut by 2 bases and J by 1 base, with 15 bases left in between. This CDR3 has 16 amino acids. Looked up from germline, CDR1 is SGHNT and CDR2 is YYREEE (reference sequence). This chain's CDR3 is CASSFEGGGLQETQYF. CDR3 DNA: TGTGCCAGCAGCTTCGAGGGGGGGGGCCTCCAAGAGACCCAGTACTTC.

The chain employs TRBV9 and TRBJ2-5; D unclear. Germline V lookup: CDR1 SGDLS, CDR2 YYNGEE. Trimming stripped 0 bases from V and 5 bases from J, with 2 bases between. The CDR3 extends over 11 amino acids. The CDR3 spells CASSVAETQYF. CDR3 nucleotides: TGTGCCAGCAGCGTAGCTGAGACCCAGTACTTC.

The rearrangement joins TRBV11-2 to TRBJ2-4; D might be TRBD2 (5 bases). The CDR3 runs to 15 residues. Germline CDR1 SGHAT, CDR2 FQNNGV. Trimming took 4 bases from V and 1 from J, leaving 11 bases between them. CDR3 sequence reads: CASSSLRTAKNIQYF. The CDR3 coding sequence is TGTGCCAGCAGCTCATTAAGGACTGCCAAAAACATTCAGTACTTC.

In its sample, this clone was seen a few times. This sequence joins TRBV27 and TRBJ1-2; 8 bases are shared with TRBD1. The CDR3 has 15 residues. Trimming cost V 5 bases and J 2 bases; bases outside gene matches: 7. Germline lookup yields CDR1 MNHEY and CDR2 SMNVEV (reference sequence). The CDR3 sequence is CASSPSTGENYGYTF. The CDR3 nucleotides are TGTGCCAGCAGTCCCTCGACAGGGGAGAACTATGGCTACACCTTC.

The chain recombines TRBV2 with TRBJ2-3; possibly TRBD2 for D (5 bases). V lost 0 bases and J lost 2, with 9 bases in between. The CDR3 is 15 residues long. Germline values: CDR1 SNHLY, CDR2 FYNNEI. As DNA, the CDR3 is TGTGCCAGCAGTGAAGCGGCGGGTTACACAGATACGCAGTATTTT. Translation: CASSEAAGYTDTQYF.

The rearrangement joins TRBV19 to TRBJ2-2, with D possibly being TRBD1 (5 bases). The CDR3 extends over 16 amino acids. The germline V gene has CDR1 LNHDA and CDR2 SQIVND (reference sequence). V lost 3 bases and J lost 4, with 15 bases in between. CDR3 region: CASSIWGPPSTGELFF. For the CDR3, the DNA is TGTGCCAGTAGTATCTGGGGCCCCCCGAGCACCGGGGAGCTGTTTTTT.

V and J are TRBV27 and TRBJ2-1, with a tentative D call TRBD1 (5 bases). This CDR3 region has 15 residues. The V gene lost 3 bases and the J gene lost 6 bases, with 15 bases spanning the gap. Germline CDR1 is MNHEY and CDR2 is SMNVEV (reference sequence). CDR3 bases: TGTGCCAGCAGTTTGGAAGGACACGTTACCAATGAGCAGTTCTTC. Protein sequence: CASSLEGHVTNEQFF.

The gene calls are TRBV5-1 and TRBJ1-3; 7 bases are shared with TRBD1. The germline gives CDR1 SGHRS, CDR2 YFSETQ. The junction had 5 bases not matched to a gene; V was cut back by 1 base and J by 4 bases. This CDR3 is 15 amino acids long. The CDR3 region has the DNA TGCGCCAGCAGCTTGATGGGGACAGCCGGAAACACCATATATTTT. Its protein product is CASSLMGTAGNTIYF.

This chain connects TRBV5-6 to TRBJ2-2; possible D gene TRBD2, 5 bases. This CDR3 has 15 residues. The germline V and J ends were trimmed by 2 bases and 6 bases, with 14 bases remaining between them. Germline CDR1 SGHDT, CDR2 YYEEEE. CDR3 sequence reads: CASSFLARFPGELFF. Written as DNA, the CDR3 is TGTGCCAGCAGCTTCCTAGCCAGATTTCCCGGGGAGCTGTTTTTT.

This chain links TRBV2 with TRBJ2-1; 10 bases match TRBD2. The CDR3 consists of 15 residues. V lost 5 bases, J lost 0 bases, and 1 base stayed unmatched. The germline V gene has CDR1 SNHLY and CDR2 FYNNEI. In DNA, the CDR3 is TGTGCCAGCAGTTCTAGCGGGAGCTCCTACAATGAGCAGTTCTTC. Translation gives CASSSSGSSYNEQFF.

This clone was counted a single time. At the DNA level, this CDR3 is encoded by other sequences in the same sample as well. This chain links TRBV5-4 with TRBJ1-1; 10 nucleotides match TRBD1. The germline V gene has CDR1 SGHNT and CDR2 YYREEE (reference sequence). This CDR3 has 14 amino acids. Unmatched junction bases numbered 3, after V lost 3 bases and J lost 4 bases. This chain's CDR3 is CASSWDRGGTEAFF. The CDR3 bases are TGTGCCAGCAGCTGGGACAGGGGCGGCACTGAAGCTTTCTTT.

This chain connects TRBV28 to TRBJ2-7; 10 positions agree with TRBD2. From germline, CDR1 is MDHEN and CDR2 SYDVKM. The V and J ends lost 8 bases and 6 bases, in that order; junction bases with no gene match: 7. The length of the CDR3 is 13 residues. The CDR3 sequence: CASSSGRIAEQYF. The CDR3 nucleotides read TGTGCCAGCTCTAGCGGGAGAATAGCCGAGCAGTACTTC.

This clone was picked up one time. The V call is TRBV25-1, the J call TRBJ2-3; unclear D gene. The ends were cut back, 3 bases at V and 1 base at J, with 8 bases in the middle. From germline, CDR1 is MGHDK and CDR2 SYGVNS. The CDR3 has 14 amino acids. CDR3 nucleotide sequence: TGTGCCAGCAGTGAGGGCCTTGGCACAGATACGCAGTATTTT. It encodes CASSEGLGTDTQYF.

Only one count was recorded for this clone. The V gene is TRBV5-5, the J gene TRBJ2-7; 13 bases are shared with TRBD2. Germline V CDR1 and CDR2: SGHKS, YYEKEE (reference sequence). This CDR3 region has 17 residues. The junction had 8 bases not matched to a gene; V was cut back by 2 bases and J by 3 bases. CDR3 sequence: CASSLRLAGGSFYEQYF. The DNA for the CDR3 is TGTGCCAGCAGCTTAAGACTAGCGGGGGGTTCCTTCTACGAGCAGTACTTC.

The chain employs TRBV11-2 and TRBJ2-1; 11 bases map to TRBD2. Trimming removed 5 bases from V and 4 bases from J; junction bases left unmatched: 4. Germline V gene data show CDR1 as SGHAT and CDR2 as FQNNGV. The CDR3 extends over 15 amino acids. CDR3 region: CASSAGTSGYNEQFF. Written as DNA, the CDR3 is TGTGCCAGCAGCGCCGGGACTAGCGGATACAATGAGCAGTTCTTC.

This chain connects TRBV9 to TRBJ2-3; TRBD2 matches at 11 bases. Germline CDR1 is SGDLS and CDR2 is YYNGEE. Losses at the gene ends were 0 bases for V and 0 bases for J; bases not matched to a gene: 3. The length of the CDR3 is 17 residues. The CDR3 DNA reads as TGTGCCAGCAGCGTAGGACTAGCGGGGAGTAGCACAGATACGCAGTATTTT. Its protein is CASSVGLAGSSTDTQYF.

The chain uses TRBV19 and TRBJ2-3; weak D call: TRBD2 (5 bases). CDR3 length: 16 residues. Germline V gene data show CDR1 as LNHDA and CDR2 as SQIVND (reference sequence). V was trimmed by 5 bases and J by 2 bases, leaving 17 bases between them. The CDR3 DNA reads TGTGCCAGTAGTCCCGTCGGCGCGGGCCTCACAGATACGCAGTATTTT. Its protein is CASSPVGAGLTDTQYF.

The chain employs TRBV6-4 and TRBJ2-3; 9 bases fit TRBD2. The CDR3 extends over 14 amino acids. V shed 5 bases, J shed 6 bases, and the junction held 6 bases outside the gene matches. The V gene's germline CDR1 is MRHNA and CDR2 SNTAGT. The CDR3 protein is CASSFSGGRDTQYF. The CDR3 DNA reads as TGTGCCAGCAGTTTTAGCGGGGGCCGGGATACGCAGTATTTT.

The V gene is TRBV5-1, the J gene TRBJ1-5, with 8 nucleotides matching TRBD1. J lost 5 bases, V lost 0 bases, and 4 bases had no gene match. The CDR3 totals 15 residues. Germline values: CDR1 SGHRS, CDR2 YFSETQ. The CDR3 sequence: CASSLAGGIYQPQHF. The CDR3 bases are TGCGCCAGCAGCTTGGCAGGGGGCATATATCAGCCCCAGCATTTT.

The chain joins TRBV6-1 to TRBJ1-6; D is ambiguous. The V end was cut by 1 base, the J end by 9 bases, with 7 bases between. Germline CDR1 MNHNS, CDR2 SASEGT. The CDR3 is 13 amino acids. CDR3 coding DNA: TGTGCCAGCAGTGAAGTCAACGGTTCACCCCTCCACTTT. Protein sequence: CASSEVNGSPLHF.

V is TRBV27 and J is TRBJ2-3; 14 bases match TRBD2. Germline V gene data show CDR1 as MNHEY and CDR2 as SMNVEV (reference sequence). V trimming: 4 bases; J trimming: 4 bases; junction bases outside the gene matches: 7. The CDR3 is 17 residues long. CDR3: CASSSGLAGDPSDTQYF. Written as DNA, the CDR3 is TGTGCCAGCAGTTCGGGACTAGCGGGGGACCCTTCAGATACGCAGTATTTT.

The gene calls are TRBV13 and TRBJ2-5; 8 bases line up with TRBD2. The CDR3 sequence is 14 residues long. Germline V gene data show CDR1 as PRHDT and CDR2 as FYEKMQ (reference sequence). J lost 5 bases, V lost 5 bases, and 7 bases had no gene match. The CDR3, as DNA: TGTGCCAGCAGCCCCGGCCGGGGGGGGGAGACCCAGTACTTC. As protein: CASSPGRGGETQYF.

This clone was observed a single time. V is TRBV5-8 and J is TRBJ2-5; D is perhaps TRBD2 (6 bases). CDR3 length equals 15 residues. The ends were cut back, 1 base at V and 2 bases at J, with 12 bases in the middle. Per germline, CDR1 SGHTS and CDR2 YDEGEE. CDR3 sequence reads: CASSLSGDPQETQYF. CDR3 nucleotide sequence: TGTGCCAGCAGCTTGTCGGGGGATCCTCAAGAGACCCAGTACTTC.

The V gene is TRBV4-1, the J gene TRBJ1-6; D uncertain. The ends were cut back, 1 base at V and 1 base at J, with 5 bases in the middle. Germline V gene sequence: CDR1 MGHRA, CDR2 YSYEKL. CDR3 length: 15 amino acids. This chain's CDR3 is CASSQARSYNSPLHF. The CDR3 bases are TGCGCCAGCAGCCAAGCGAGGTCCTATAATTCACCCCTCCACTTT.

The gene calls are TRBV7-2 and TRBJ2-7; no definite D call. The CDR3 is 11 residues long. Germline lookup yields CDR1 SGHTA and CDR2 FQGNSA. The V gene lost 3 bases and the J gene lost 5 bases, with 5 bases spanning the gap. The CDR3 DNA reads TGTGCCAGCAGCTTCTTCCACGAGCAGTACTTC. It encodes CASSFFHEQYF.